Below, 23 T cell receptor beta chains from the same sample are listed, as sequenced in a study of T cell responses to AZD1222 COVID-19 vaccine. The method was immunoSEQ multiplex PCR; TCRdb's version includes in-frame clones alone and lacks a portion of them. The repertoire has around 140,000 clones, about nine tenths of them found once; the top ten carry about 22%. The sample was peripheral blood, taken on day 0 of AZD1222 vaccination. The receptors were gathered from an adult in good health.

This clone was counted a few times. The V gene is TRBV4-3, the J gene TRBJ1-1, with 7 bases lining up with TRBD1. The CDR3 covers 17 residues. Trimming at V came to 1 base and at J to 3 bases, leaving 11 bases not matched to a gene. Germline V gene lookup returns CDR1 LGHNA and CDR2 YSLEER. The CDR3 DNA reads TGCGCCAGCAGCCAAGGGGCCTCACAGGGGAAGTACACTGAAGCTTTCTTT. Translating gives CASSQGASQGKYTEAFF.

The CDR3 DNA sequence: TGTGCCAGTGCTCCGGGACTAGCGGTCAATGAGCAGTTCTTC. It yields the protein CASAPGLAVNEQFF. V usage is TRBV9 and J usage is TRBJ2-1; 11 nucleotides match TRBD2. Looked up from germline, CDR1 is SGDLS and CDR2 is YYNGEE. CDR3 size: 14 residues. Trimming removed 8 bases from V and 6 bases from J; junction bases left unmatched: 7.

This chain uses TRBV6-5 with TRBJ1-1; D gene unclear. This CDR3 is 13 amino acids long. Germline CDR1 reads MNHEY; CDR2 reads SVGAGI. V lost 7 bases, J lost 5 bases, and 14 bases lay in between. The CDR3 DNA follows: TGTGCCAGCATGCGGGAGATGAGGACTGAAGCTTTCTTT. This encodes CASMREMRTEAFF.

The chain carries TRBV7-2 and TRBJ2-7; D ambiguous. This CDR3 has 12 amino acids. V lost 5 bases, J lost 6 bases, and 11 bases lay in between. CDR1 is SGHTA, CDR2 FQGNSA, per germline. The CDR3 sequence is CASSPGPSEQYF. In nucleotides, the CDR3 is TGTGCCAGCAGCCCCGGTCCCAGCGAGCAGTACTTC.

The V and J genes are TRBV6-5 and TRBJ1-2; D may be TRBD1 (5 bases). The CDR3 loop spans 12 amino acids. From germline, CDR1 is MNHEY and CDR2 SVGAGI. V lost 8 bases and J lost 0, with 7 bases in between. The CDR3 region has the DNA TGTGCCAGCTGGACACCTAACTATGGCTACACCTTC. Protein sequence: CASWTPNYGYTF.

This clone came up a few times. The rearrangement links TRBV3-1 (or the pseudogene TRBV3-2) to TRBJ1-6; the D is unclear. The length of the CDR3 is 18 residues. Germline V CDR1 and CDR2: LGHDT, YNNKEL (reference sequence). Trimming left V 0 bases short and J 7 bases short, with 19 bases between. CDR3 DNA: TGTGCCAGCAGCCAAGATCGTAGAGACACCGCTTCGAATTCACCCCTCCACTTT. Its translation is CASSQDRRDTASNSPLHF.

The chain recombines TRBV19 with TRBJ2-4; D uncertain. Germline V gives CDR1 LNHDA, CDR2 SQIVND (reference sequence). V lost 0 bases to trimming and J lost 0 bases, with 12 bases between them. The CDR3 is 17 amino acids. The CDR3 region has the DNA TGTGCCAGTAGTATAGATCTCCGCTCACGAGCCAAAAACATTCAGTACTTC. Translation gives CASSIDLRSRAKNIQYF.

V and J are TRBV12-3 or TRBV12-4 and TRBJ2-7; D perhaps matches TRBD2 (5 bases). V was shortened by 3 bases and J by 7 bases, with 7 bases between the two germline ends. The CDR3 runs 11 residues. Written as DNA, the CDR3 is TGTGCCAGCAGTTTGAGGGTGGAGCAGTACTTC. This codes for CASSLRVEQYF.

V usage is TRBV18 and J usage is TRBJ1-1; TRBD1 matches at 7 bases. Unmatched junction bases numbered 4, after V lost 1 base and J lost 2 bases. Germline V CDR1 and CDR2: KGHSH, LQKENI. The CDR3 runs to 15 residues. CDR3 sequence (DNA): TGTGCCAGCTCACCACTTGGACAGGTAAACACTGAAGCTTTCTTT. This sequence encodes CASSPLGQVNTEAFF.

This sequence joins TRBV5-5 and TRBJ1-1; D gene unclear. The CDR3 consists of 14 residues. Germline V gene data show CDR1 as SGHKS and CDR2 as YYEKEE (reference sequence). Trimming removed 2 bases from V and 2 bases from J, with 10 bases in between. CDR3 amino acids: CASSFGGFNTEAFF. For the CDR3, the DNA is TGTGCCAGCAGCTTCGGCGGTTTTAACACTGAAGCTTTCTTT. Full variable domain (remainder filled in from reference TRBV5-5 and TRBJ1-1): DAGVTQSPTHLIKTRGQQVTLRCSPISGHKSVSWYQQVLGQGPQFIFQYYEKEERGRGNFPDRFSARQFPNYSSELNVNALLLGDSALYLCASSFGGFNTEAFFGQGTRLTVV.

The chain is built from TRBV18 and TRBJ1-5; TRBD1 is a possible D gene (6 bases). The CDR3 extends over 14 amino acids. The germline V and J ends were trimmed by 0 bases and 4 bases, with 7 bases remaining between them. Germline V gives CDR1 KGHSH, CDR2 LQKENI. The CDR3 nucleotides read TGTGCCAGCTCACCACCCCAGGGGAATCAGCCCCAGCATTTT. Amino acid sequence: CASSPPQGNQPQHF.

V is TRBV4-1 and J is TRBJ2-1; a weak D match, TRBD2 (6 bases). Trimming removed 5 bases from V and 1 base from J, with 12 bases in between. The V gene's germline CDR1 is MGHRA and CDR2 YSYEKL. The CDR3 has 15 residues. The CDR3 DNA follows: TGCGCCAGCAGCGGTGAGGGACTTTCCTACAATGAGCAGTTCTTC. Protein product: CASSGEGLSYNEQFF.

J is TRBJ2-7 and V is TRBV13; D gene uncertain. The V and J ends lost 0 bases and 6 bases respectively, with 6 bases between them. CDR1 PRHDT and CDR2 FYEKMQ come from the germline V gene (reference sequence). The length of the CDR3 is 12 residues. The CDR3 DNA sequence: TGTGCCAGCAGCTTAGGTGGTTCCGAGCAGTACTTC. This sequence encodes CASSLGGSEQYF.

This clone was seen just once. The chain combines TRBV5-6 with TRBJ1-6, with D tentatively TRBD1 (6 bases). V lost 1 base and J lost 10, with 12 bases in between. CDR1 SGHDT and CDR2 YYEEEE come from the germline V gene. CDR3 length equals 14 residues. The CDR3 loop is CASSLYRDASPLHF. The DNA of the CDR3 is TGTGCCAGCAGCTTGTACAGGGATGCCTCACCCCTCCACTTT.

This clone was counted a single time. The genes are TRBV19 and TRBJ2-5; D ambiguous. Germline lookup yields CDR1 LNHDA and CDR2 SQIVND (reference sequence). V was pared by 5 bases and J by 5 bases, with 12 bases between. The CDR3 sequence is 13 residues long. The CDR3 coding sequence is TGTGCCAGTAGTGGCACCGGCCGCGAGACCCAGTACTTC. Translation gives CASSGTGRETQYF.

The chain uses TRBV11-1 and TRBJ1-2; maybe TRBD1 (5 bases). The length of the CDR3 is 12 residues. Trimming took off 5 bases at V and 4 bases at J, with 8 bases between the two ends. Germline CDR1 is SGHAT and CDR2 is FQDESV (reference sequence). Here the CDR3 reads CASSLGTYGYTF. The CDR3 nucleotides read TGTGCCAGCAGCCTCGGGACCTATGGCTACACCTTC.

The rearrangement uses TRBV15 and TRBJ2-5, with a possible D match to TRBD1 (5 bases). Germline assignment: CDR1 LNHNV and CDR2 YYDKDF (reference sequence). This CDR3 has 14 residues. V lost 8 bases and J 2 bases, leaving 15 bases between the germline ends. CDR3 amino acids: CATENGAGQETQYF. CDR3 nucleotide sequence: TGTGCCACCGAGAATGGGGCCGGGCAAGAGACCCAGTACTTC.

The genes are TRBV5-1 and TRBJ1-4; D remains ambiguous. Germline assignment: CDR1 SGHRS and CDR2 YFSETQ. The CDR3 is made up of 14 amino acids. The V gene lost 4 bases and the J gene lost 6 bases, with 13 bases spanning the gap. DNA of the CDR3: TGCGCCAGCAGCCACCTTAGTGGGGATGAAAAACTGTTTTTT. Its protein product is CASSHLSGDEKLFF. Supplemented by reference TRBV5-1 and TRBJ1-4, the full variable domain reads KAGVTQTPRYLIKTRGQQVTLSCSPISGHRSVSWYQQTPGQGLQFLFEYFSETQRNKGNFPGRFSGRQFSNSRSEMNVSTLELGDSALYLCASSHLSGDEKLFFGSGTQLSVL.

The chain combines TRBV27 with TRBJ2-7; 13 bases match TRBD2. The trim removed 8 bases at V and 3 bases at J, leaving 10 bases unmatched. CDR1 is MNHEY, CDR2 SMNVEV, per germline (reference sequence). The CDR3 runs 16 residues. The CDR3 loop is CASGTSGGGPLYEQYF. The CDR3 coding sequence is TGTGCCAGCGGTACTAGCGGGGGGGGTCCCCTCTACGAGCAGTACTTC.

This chain uses TRBV9 with TRBJ2-2; perhaps TRBD1 as D (6 bases). Between the trimmed V and J ends, which lost 4 bases and 2 bases, there was a span of 12 bases. CDR1 and CDR2 (germline): SGDLS, YYNGEE. This CDR3 has 15 residues. This CDR3 is CASSFGRGNTGELFF. The CDR3 bases are TGTGCCAGCAGCTTCGGCAGGGGTAACACCGGGGAGCTGTTTTTT.

V usage is TRBV4-1 and J usage is TRBJ2-1; D not resolved. Germline-derived CDR1 and CDR2 are MGHRA and YSYEKL. Trimming shortened V by 4 bases and J by 7 bases, and 11 bases separated the two germline ends. CDR3 length: 13 amino acids. The CDR3 here is CASSLLELNEQFF. The DNA for the CDR3 is TGCGCCAGCAGCCTCCTGGAGTTAAATGAGCAGTTCTTC.

The chain recombines TRBV10-2 with TRBJ1-4, with D unresolved. Germline CDR1 is WSHSY and CDR2 is SAAADI. CDR3 size: 13 residues. Between the trimmed V and J ends, which lost 6 bases and 4 bases, there was a span of 9 bases. The DNA for the CDR3 is TGCGCCAGCAGGCGAGGGCTTAATGAAAAACTGTTTTTT. This sequence encodes CASRRGLNEKLFF.

The chain recombines TRBV15 with TRBJ2-5; D not certain. This CDR3 has 13 amino acids. Germline CDR1 reads LNHNV; CDR2 reads YYDKDF (reference sequence). The germline V and J ends were trimmed by 1 base and 5 bases, with 8 bases remaining between them. Here the CDR3 reads CATSRGPHETQYF. CDR3 DNA: TGTGCCACCAGCAGAGGCCCCCACGAGACCCAGTACTTC.